The clone carrying this T cell receptor beta chain has only a few counts. TCRdb reprocessed the RT-PCR reads with MiXCR, giving one entry per CDR3 protein. The sample contains about 680,000 distinct CDR3 sequences, 12% to 15% of which appear only once. The germline V gene encodes CDR1 SEHNR and CDR2 FQNEAQ (reference sequence). CDR3 length: 14 residues. The V gene lost 8 bases and the J gene lost 1 base, with 14 bases spanning the gap. This sequence originates from a female donor in good health, serving as a healthy control. The chain employs TRBV7-9 and TRBJ2-5, with TRBD2 as a possible D gene (5 bases). Sequenced: memory CD4+ T cells from blood. This chain's CDR3 is CASEGRDSQETQYF. The CDR3 DNA reads TGTGCCAGCGAGGGTCGGGATTCCCAAGAGACCCAGTACTTC.